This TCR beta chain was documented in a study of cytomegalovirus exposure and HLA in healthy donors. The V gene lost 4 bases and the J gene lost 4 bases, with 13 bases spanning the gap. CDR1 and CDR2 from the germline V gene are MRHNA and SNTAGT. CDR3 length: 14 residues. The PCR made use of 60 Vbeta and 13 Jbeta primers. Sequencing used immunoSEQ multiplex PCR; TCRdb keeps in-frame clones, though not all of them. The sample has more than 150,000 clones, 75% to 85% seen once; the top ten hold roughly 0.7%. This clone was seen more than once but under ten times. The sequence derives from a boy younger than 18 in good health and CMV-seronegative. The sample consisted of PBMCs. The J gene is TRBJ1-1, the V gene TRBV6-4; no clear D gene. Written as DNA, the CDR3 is TGTGCCAGCAGTGCCGATTCGGGTAGCACTGAAGCTTTCTTT. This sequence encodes CASSADSGSTEAFF.